This TCR beta chain derives from a study of early T cells in non-severe SARS-CoV-2 infection. General observations from the study: VDJdb-based matching was biased toward anti-spike CD8 responses and missed private and CD4 specificities.

CDR1 and CDR2 from the germline V gene are ENHRY and SYGVKD. The V gene lost 0 bases and the J gene lost 1 base, with 13 bases spanning the gap. This CDR3 is 16 amino acids long. This clonotype was counted only a few times. Its matching antigen is unknown. Molecules of cDNA were individually given unique molecular identifiers that were attached to them. MiXCR was run by TCRdb on the 5' RACE reads, yielding one entry per CDR3 protein. This sample has tens of thousands of distinct CDR3 sequences, with more than 8.5% found just once. The chain couples TRBV10-3 to TRBJ2-7; the D gene is possibly TRBD2 (6 bases). This sequence was found in an adult who was a healthcare worker with PCR-confirmed SARS-CoV-2 infection or an uninfected control (not recorded which). The sequencing input was whole blood. The chain's CDR3 is CAISESRGGGSYEQYF. In nucleotides, the CDR3 is TGTGCCATCAGTGAGTCTAGGGGAGGAGGGTCCTACGAGCAGTACTTC.